This TCR beta chain was obtained from a study of monozygotic twins with inflammatory bowel disease. Turning to this clonotype: The target antigen is unknown.

Overall study findings and caveats: Especially where disease activity was present, IBD patients had fewer clonotypes in common with others than healthy twins did.

Per donor, about 2.5 ml of blood was collected and frozen. cDNA for each sample came from eight separate reactions. TCRdb re-called the 5' RACE reads and shows each CDR3 protein once, DNA omitted. Recorded for this sample: about 450,000 distinct CDR3 sequences. This clonotype was sampled from a human donor with ulcerative colitis or Crohn's disease, or a healthy co-twin of an affected twin (not recorded which). The sample was blood.

CDR3 loop: CATSSGTGLETQYF. The V and J genes are TRBV24-1 and TRBJ2-5; lacking DNA, the TRBD1 call made by TCRdb goes unchecked. CDR1 and CDR2 (germline): KGHDR, SFDVKD. The CDR3 covers 14 residues.